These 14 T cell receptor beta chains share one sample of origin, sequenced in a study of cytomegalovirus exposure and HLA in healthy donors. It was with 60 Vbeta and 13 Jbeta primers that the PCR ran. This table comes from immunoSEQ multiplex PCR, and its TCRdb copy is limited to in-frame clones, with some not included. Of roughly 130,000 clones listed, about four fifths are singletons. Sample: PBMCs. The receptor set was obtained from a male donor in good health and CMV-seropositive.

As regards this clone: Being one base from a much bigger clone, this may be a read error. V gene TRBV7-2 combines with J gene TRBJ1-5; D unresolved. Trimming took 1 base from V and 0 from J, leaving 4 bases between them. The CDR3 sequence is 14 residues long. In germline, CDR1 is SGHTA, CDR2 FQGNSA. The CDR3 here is CASSLDYSNQPQHF. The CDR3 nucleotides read TGTGCCAGCAGCTTAGATTATAGCAATCAGCCCCAGCATTTT.

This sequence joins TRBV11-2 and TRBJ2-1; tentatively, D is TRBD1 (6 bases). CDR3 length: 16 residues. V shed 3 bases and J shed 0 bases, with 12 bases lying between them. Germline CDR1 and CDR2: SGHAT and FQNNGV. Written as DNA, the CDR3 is TGTGCCAGCAGCTTCAGGGGCGCGGGCTCCTACAATGAGCAGTTCTTC. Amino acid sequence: CASSFRGAGSYNEQFF. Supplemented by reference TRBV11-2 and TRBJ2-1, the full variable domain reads EAGVAQSPRYKIIEKRQSVAFWCNPISGHATLYWYQQILGQGPKLLIQFQNNGVVDDSQLPKDRFSAERLKGVDSTLKIQPAKLEDSAVYLCASSFRGAGSYNEQFFGPGTRLTVL.

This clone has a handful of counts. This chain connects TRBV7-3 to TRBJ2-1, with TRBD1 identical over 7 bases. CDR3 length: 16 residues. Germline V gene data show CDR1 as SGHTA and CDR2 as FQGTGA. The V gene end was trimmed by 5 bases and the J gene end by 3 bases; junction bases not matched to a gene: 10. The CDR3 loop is CASSKRRQGDYNEQFF. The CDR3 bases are TGTGCCAGCAGCAAAAGACGACAGGGTGACTACAATGAGCAGTTCTTC.

The CDR3 loop reads CASSSTAYQETQYF. The CDR3 DNA is TGTGCCAGCAGCTCGACTGCATACCAAGAGACCCAGTACTTC. The V and J genes are TRBV13 and TRBJ2-5; D is undetermined. Trimming removed 4 bases at V and 0 bases at J, with 9 bases between. From germline, CDR1 is PRHDT and CDR2 FYEKMQ (reference sequence). The CDR3 is 14 residues long.

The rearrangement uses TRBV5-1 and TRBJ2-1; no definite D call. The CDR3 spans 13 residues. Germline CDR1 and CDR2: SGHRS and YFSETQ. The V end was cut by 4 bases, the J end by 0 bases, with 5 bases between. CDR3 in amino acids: CASSASSYNEQFF. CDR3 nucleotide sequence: TGCGCCAGCAGCGCTAGCTCCTACAATGAGCAGTTCTTC.

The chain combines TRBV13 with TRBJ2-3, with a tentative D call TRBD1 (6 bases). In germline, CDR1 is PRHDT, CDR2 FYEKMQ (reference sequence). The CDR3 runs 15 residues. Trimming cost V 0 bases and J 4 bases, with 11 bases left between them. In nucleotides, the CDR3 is TGTGCCAGCAGCTTAGGGGGACCAGGGGCAGATACGCAGTATTTT. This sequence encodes CASSLGGPGADTQYF.

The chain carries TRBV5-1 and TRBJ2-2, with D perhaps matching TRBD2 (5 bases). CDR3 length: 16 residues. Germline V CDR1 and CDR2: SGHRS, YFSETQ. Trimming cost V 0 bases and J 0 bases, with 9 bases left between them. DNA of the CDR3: TGCGCCAGCAGCTTGGGGCCTAGCTCGAACACCGGGGAGCTGTTTTTT. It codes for CASSLGPSSNTGELFF.

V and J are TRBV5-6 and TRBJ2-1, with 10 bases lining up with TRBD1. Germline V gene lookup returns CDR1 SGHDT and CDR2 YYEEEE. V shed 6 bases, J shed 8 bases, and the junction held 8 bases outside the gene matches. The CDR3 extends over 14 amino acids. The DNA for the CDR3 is TGTGCCAGCACCTCGGGACAGGGGAGGGATGAGCAGTTCTTC. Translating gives CASTSGQGRDEQFF.

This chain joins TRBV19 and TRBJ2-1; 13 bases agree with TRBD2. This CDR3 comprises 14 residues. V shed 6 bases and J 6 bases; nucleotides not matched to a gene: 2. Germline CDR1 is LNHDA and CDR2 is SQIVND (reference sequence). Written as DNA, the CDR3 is TGTGCCAGTAGGGGGACTAGCGGGGTCAATGAGCAGTTCTTC. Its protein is CASRGTSGVNEQFF.

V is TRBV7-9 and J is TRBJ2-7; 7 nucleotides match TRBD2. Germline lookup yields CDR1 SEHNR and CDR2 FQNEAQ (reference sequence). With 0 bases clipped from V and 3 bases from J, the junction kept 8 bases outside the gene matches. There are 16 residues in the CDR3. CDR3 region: CASSLATGGRSYEQYF. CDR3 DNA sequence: TGTGCCAGCAGCTTAGCGACGGGGGGACGTAGCTACGAGCAGTACTTC.

Here the CDR3 reads CASSLDPSYEQYF. The CDR3 DNA sequence: TGTGCCAGCAGCTTAGATCCCAGCTACGAGCAGTACTTC. The chain joins TRBV11-2 to TRBJ2-7, with D hard to call. The germline CDR1 and CDR2 sequences are SGHAT and FQNNGV. CDR3 length: 13 amino acids. Trimming took 0 bases from V and 3 from J, leaving 6 bases between them.

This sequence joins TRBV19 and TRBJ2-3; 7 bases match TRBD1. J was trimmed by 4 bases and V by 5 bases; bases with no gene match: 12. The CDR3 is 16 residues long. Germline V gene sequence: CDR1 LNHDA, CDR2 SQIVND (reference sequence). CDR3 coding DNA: TGTGCCAGTAGTCCTTCCGGGGACAGCTCCGCAGATACGCAGTATTTT. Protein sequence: CASSPSGDSSADTQYF.

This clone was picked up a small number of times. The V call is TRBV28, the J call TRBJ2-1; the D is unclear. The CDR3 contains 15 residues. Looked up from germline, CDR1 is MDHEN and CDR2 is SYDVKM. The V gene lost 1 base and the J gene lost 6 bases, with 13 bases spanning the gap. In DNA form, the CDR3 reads TGTGCCAGCAGTTTATCTTCCAGCGCACTCAATGAGCAGTTCTTC. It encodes CASSLSSSALNEQFF. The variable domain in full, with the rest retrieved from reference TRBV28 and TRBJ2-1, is DVKVTQSSRYLVKRTGEKVFLECVQDMDHENMFWYRQDPGLGLRLIYFSYDVKMKEKGDIPEGYSVSREKKERFSLILESASTNQTSMYLCASSLSSSALNEQFFGPGTRLTVL.

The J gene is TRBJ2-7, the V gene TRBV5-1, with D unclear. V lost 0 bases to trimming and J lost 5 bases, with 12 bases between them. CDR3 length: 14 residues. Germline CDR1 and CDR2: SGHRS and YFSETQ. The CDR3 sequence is CASSLAQVLDEQYF. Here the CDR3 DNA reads TGCGCCAGCAGCTTGGCTCAGGTGCTTGACGAGCAGTACTTC.